One sample yielded the 11 T cell receptor beta chains listed below, sequenced in a study of control samples from healthy donors and cancer patients. Using immunoSEQ multiplex PCR, the repertoire was profiled, and TCRdb retains in-frame clones only, with some absent. Seen here are 190,000 or so clones, about 93% observed once, and the top ten hold over 1.3%. The sample comprised blood. All receptors derive from a man aged 18 to 30 in good health.

The gene calls are TRBV6-4 and TRBJ2-6; no definite D call. The CDR3 has 14 amino acids. Germline CDR1 is MRHNA and CDR2 is SNTAGT. V was cut by 6 bases and J by 4 bases, with 10 bases left in between. The CDR3 DNA reads TGTGCCAGCAGCCCCATCGGGGGGGCCAACGTCCTGACTTTC. Encoded protein: CASSPIGGANVLTF.

The chain recombines TRBV18 with TRBJ2-1; 8 positions match TRBD2. This CDR3 spans 14 amino acids. J lost 4 bases, V lost 3 bases, and 2 bases had no gene match. Germline V gene data show CDR1 as KGHSH and CDR2 as LQKENI. This CDR3 is CASSPPSGYNEQFF. CDR3 DNA: TGTGCCAGCTCACCGCCTAGCGGGTACAATGAGCAGTTCTTC.

This clone showed up just once. This chain joins TRBV2 and TRBJ2-3, with D possibly being TRBD1 (5 bases). In germline, CDR1 is SNHLY, CDR2 FYNNEI. Trimming stripped 5 bases from V and 6 bases from J, with 15 bases between. The CDR3 has 14 residues. The CDR3, as DNA: TGTGCCAGCAGTATGGACCAAGCAGGGGATACGCAGTATTTT. Its translation: CASSMDQAGDTQYF.

The chain is built from TRBV6-2 or TRBV6-3 and TRBJ1-1; possible D gene TRBD1, 5 bases. The CDR3 is 14 amino acids. V was cut by 0 bases and J by 2 bases, with 7 bases left in between. Germline V gives CDR1 MNHEY, CDR2 SVGEGT. The CDR3 DNA reads as TGTGCCAGCAGTTACTCTGGGGGTAACACTGAAGCTTTCTTT. Amino acids: CASSYSGGNTEAFF.

This clone was found once. Other DNA sequences within the sample encode an identical CDR3. This chain connects TRBV18 to TRBJ2-1; TRBD1 agrees at 7 bases. This CDR3 comprises 13 residues. The V and J ends lost 3 bases and 5 bases, in that order; junction bases with no gene match: 1. From germline, CDR1 is KGHSH and CDR2 LQKENI. The CDR3 DNA sequence: TGTGCCAGCTCACCGGGACAGAACAATGAGCAGTTCTTC. It translates to CASSPGQNNEQFF.

This rearrangement joins TRBV9 to TRBJ2-4; D might be TRBD1 (6 bases). CDR3 size: 16 residues. Germline V gene sequence: CDR1 SGDLS, CDR2 YYNGEE. V was trimmed by 0 bases and J by 6 bases, leaving 16 bases between them. The CDR3 region has the DNA TGTGCCAGCAGCGTAGAGGCAGGGGTCTTTGGAAACATTCAGTACTTC. It encodes CASSVEAGVFGNIQYF.

Here the CDR3 DNA reads TGTGCCAGCAGCCGGGGACAGGGGACTCCTCAGCCCCAGCATTTT. Protein product: CASSRGQGTPQPQHF. This chain uses TRBV7-8 with TRBJ1-5; 10 nucleotides agree with TRBD1. In germline, CDR1 is SGHVS, CDR2 FQNEAQ. V lost 5 bases, J lost 6 bases, and 7 bases stayed unmatched. The length of the CDR3 is 15 residues. Looking up the rest from reference TRBV7-8 and TRBJ1-5 gives the full variable domain: GAGVSQSPRYKVAKRGQDVALRCDPISGHVSLFWYQQALGQGPEFLTYFQNEAQLDKSGLPSDRFFAERPEGSVSTLKIQRTQQEDSAVYLCASSRGQGTPQPQHFGDGTRLSIL.

The V call is TRBV5-4, the J call TRBJ1-3, with a weak D call TRBD1 (5 bases). Trimming took off 3 bases at V and 1 base at J, with 11 bases between the two ends. The CDR3 length is 15 residues. Looked up from germline, CDR1 is SGHNT and CDR2 is YYREEE (reference sequence). The CDR3, as DNA: TGTGCCAGCAGCTCGCTGGACACTTCTGGAAACACCATATATTTT. Its protein is CASSSLDTSGNTIYF.

The CDR3 loop is CASSLSPSNEQFF. The DNA of the CDR3 is TGTGCCAGCAGTTTATCCCCTTCCAATGAGCAGTTCTTC. The chain couples TRBV27 to TRBJ2-1; no firm D call. V shed 0 bases and J shed 6 bases, with 6 bases lying between them. The CDR3 has 13 residues. Germline V lookup: CDR1 MNHEY, CDR2 SMNVEV (reference sequence).

In its sample, this clone was seen once. The J gene is TRBJ1-3, the V gene TRBV3-1 (or the pseudogene TRBV3-2), with TRBD1 matching 11 bases. V shed 4 bases and J 2 bases; nucleotides not matched to a gene: 13. This CDR3 comprises 19 residues. Germline CDR1 LGHDT, CDR2 YNNKEL (reference sequence). The CDR3 sequence: CASSREDRGPVVPGNTIYF. CDR3 nucleotide sequence: TGTGCCAGCAGCCGGGAGGACAGGGGGCCCGTAGTCCCTGGAAACACCATATATTTT.

This chain connects TRBV27 to TRBJ2-5; D is unresolved. This CDR3 is built from 15 residues. V shed 4 bases and J shed 2 bases, with 14 bases lying between them. CDR1 is MNHEY, CDR2 SMNVEV, per germline (reference sequence). The CDR3 protein is CASSWWSSVQETQYF. Here the CDR3 DNA reads TGTGCCAGCAGTTGGTGGTCGTCAGTACAAGAGACCCAGTACTTC.